The 9 T cell receptor beta chains presented below share a single source sample, sequenced in a study of metastatic and nonmetastatic thyroid tumors. There were no patients who had received any treatment before thyroid surgery. With MiXCR, TCRdb called clones anew from the PCR reads. The sample lists 30,000 to 35,000 clones; about a sixth were seen once. Sequenced input: blood. The receptors were sampled from a female donor with papillary thyroid cancer or a benign thyroid nodule (not recorded which). Some clones in this sample may be carry-over from other donors' samples.

This clone was counted ten times or more. The chain employs TRBV13 and TRBJ1-6; a possible D gene is TRBD1 (5 bases). The CDR3 sequence is 14 residues long. The germline CDR1 and CDR2 sequences are PRHDT and FYEKMQ (reference sequence). Trimming cost V 2 bases and J 9 bases, with 11 bases left between them. The CDR3 loop reads CASSLNGGVSPLHF. CDR3 coding DNA: TGTGCCAGCAGCTTAAATGGGGGAGTTTCACCCCTCCACTTT. Variable domain in full (rest from reference TRBV13 and TRBJ1-6): AAGVIQSPRHLIKEKRETATLKCYPIPRHDTVYWYQQGPGQDPQFLISFYEKMQSDKGSIPDRFSAQQFSDYHSELNMSSLELGDSALYFCASSLNGGVSPLHFGNGTRLTVT.

This clone occurred many times. One base away lies a much larger clone, so this may be a sequencing read error. This rearrangement joins TRBV19 to TRBJ2-5, with unresolved D. Germline values: CDR1 LNHDA, CDR2 SQIVND (reference sequence). The length of the CDR3 is 12 residues. V lost 4 bases to trimming and J lost 7 bases, with 10 bases between them. CDR3 nucleotide sequence: TGTGCCAGTAGTAGCCCGAAGGTGACCCAGTACTTC. Protein: CASSSPKVTQYF.

This clone came up many times. This chain links TRBV10-3 with TRBJ2-3; D possibly uses TRBD1 or TRBD2 (7 bases each). Germline CDR1 ENHRY, CDR2 SYGVKD. V was trimmed by 10 bases and J by 3 bases, leaving 14 bases between them. The CDR3 covers 13 residues. The CDR3: CATNQGGTDTQYF. CDR3 nucleotide sequence: TGTGCCACGAACCAGGGGGGGACAGATACGCAGTATTTT.

This clone was recorded many times. This chain links TRBV5-6 with TRBJ1-2, with D perhaps matching TRBD1 (5 bases). The germline V gene has CDR1 SGHDT and CDR2 YYEEEE. Trimming left V 3 bases short and J 2 bases short, with 8 bases between. There are 13 residues in the CDR3. CDR3 amino acids: CASSWTQNYGYTF. The CDR3 DNA sequence: TGTGCCAGCAGCTGGACACAAAACTATGGCTACACCTTC.

The rearrangement joins TRBV28 to TRBJ2-3, with 9 bases aligning to TRBD2. This CDR3 is 17 amino acids long. The germline CDR1 and CDR2 sequences are MDHEN and SYDVKM. The ends lost 6 bases at V and 2 bases at J; junction bases unmatched: 12. The CDR3 sequence is CASSLLTSGQITDTQYF. DNA for the CDR3: TGTGCCAGCAGCCTATTAACTAGCGGGCAAATCACAGATACGCAGTATTTT.

In its sample, this clone was seen many times. The gene calls are TRBV12-3 or TRBV12-4 and TRBJ1-2; D is undetermined. V was clipped by 6 bases and J by 5 bases, with 10 bases between them. This CDR3 is 12 amino acids long. CDR3 residues: CASSPGPYGYTF. DNA of the CDR3: TGTGCCAGCAGCCCGGGTCCGTATGGCTACACCTTC.

The table lists this clone with many counts. The rearrangement joins TRBV12-3 or TRBV12-4 to TRBJ2-5, with 8 bases aligning to TRBD2. CDR3 length: 14 amino acids. Unmatched junction bases numbered 8, after V lost 6 bases and J lost 5 bases. CDR3 coding DNA: TGTGCCAGCAGGGGAGCGGGAGCCCCCGAGACCCAGTACTTC. As protein: CASRGAGAPETQYF.

About this clone: A read error may explain this, as a much larger clone is one base away. This rearrangement joins TRBV7-4 to TRBJ2-1; 11 bases align to TRBD2. In germline, CDR1 is SGHVT, CDR2 SQSDAQ. The CDR3 spans 20 residues. The CDR3 DNA is TGTGCCAACAGCTTAGGCCGGGTTAGTGTAGCGGGAGGGCCAAGGCATGAGCAGCTCTTC. Translation gives CANSLGRVSVAGGPRHEQLF.

Ten or more counts support this clone. This may arise from a read error, as a much more abundant clone is one base away. The CDR3, as DNA: TGCGCCAGCAACTTGGTGGCTACGAACACCGGGGAGCTGTTTTTT. It yields the protein CASNLVATNTGELFF. The rearrangement uses TRBV5-1 and TRBJ2-2, with D hard to call. This CDR3 spans 15 amino acids. Germline CDR1 SGHRS, CDR2 YFSETQ.